What follows are 21 T cell receptor beta chains derived from one specimen sequenced in a study of OX40 agonist ivuxolimab in advanced cancers. Sequencing used immunoSEQ multiplex PCR; TCRdb keeps in-frame clones, though not all of them. The data contain nearly 80,000 clones, approximately 85% of them singletons. The input for sequencing was CD4+ or CD8+ T cells sorted from blood, taken in a trial of the OX40 agonist ivuxolimab. The receptors come from an adult with an advanced solid tumor such as melanoma, head and neck, liver or kidney cancer.

This rearrangement joins TRBV18 to TRBJ1-1; 8 bases fit TRBD1. The CDR3 is 14 residues long. V shed 6 bases, J shed 0 bases, and the junction held 3 bases outside the gene matches. The germline CDR1 and CDR2 sequences are KGHSH and LQKENI. The CDR3 DNA reads as TGTGCCAGCTCCGGGGACAGGTTGAACACTGAAGCTTTCTTT. Translation: CASSGDRLNTEAFF.

The V gene is TRBV7-2, the J gene TRBJ1-3; maybe TRBD1 (5 bases). In germline, CDR1 is SGHTA, CDR2 FQGNSA. This CDR3 region has 16 residues. The ends were cut back, 2 bases at V and 2 bases at J, with 13 bases in the middle. For the CDR3, the DNA is TGTGCCAGCAGCTTAAGTGCAGGGACCGCTGGAAACACCATATATTTT. This gives the protein CASSLSAGTAGNTIYF.

The chain links TRBV9 to TRBJ2-5; possibly TRBD2 for D (5 bases). This CDR3 comprises 14 residues. Trimming cost V 5 bases and J 1 base, with 12 bases left between them. Germline loops: CDR1 SGDLS, CDR2 YYNGEE. The CDR3 protein is CASRAAMIQETQYF. CDR3 in DNA: TGTGCCAGCAGAGCGGCCATGATCCAAGAGACCCAGTACTTC.

The rearrangement uses TRBV12-2 and TRBJ2-3; the table assigns TRBD2, which was not confirmed against the DNA. TRBV12-2 is given as a pseudogene. The CDR3 covers 19 residues. The CDR3 DNA follows: TGTGCAAGTCGCTTAGGTAGGACTAGCGGGGGGCCAGACACAGATACGCAGTATTTT. Protein sequence: CASRLGRTSGGPDTDTQYF.

The chain is built from TRBV9 and TRBJ2-1; the D is unclear. Deletions cut 7 bases from V and 5 bases from J, with 7 bases between. This CDR3 spans 11 amino acids. Germline lookup yields CDR1 SGDLS and CDR2 YYNGEE. The CDR3 protein is CASSTNNEQFF. The CDR3 bases are TGTGCCAGCTCAACTAACAATGAGCAGTTCTTC. Filled out from reference TRBV9 and TRBJ2-1, the complete variable domain reads DSGVTQTPKHLITATGQRVTLRCSPRSGDLSVYWYQQSLDQGLQFLIQYYNGEERAKGNILERFSAQQFPDLHSELNLSSLELGDSALYFCASSTNNEQFFGPGTRLTVL.

This clone was counted only a few times. The rearrangement links TRBV30 to TRBJ1-1; no clear D gene. The CDR3 totals 13 residues. Trimming removed 1 base at V and 7 bases at J, with 13 bases between. Germline V gene sequence: CDR1 GTSNPN, CDR2 SVGIG (reference sequence). The CDR3 DNA follows: TGTGCCTGGAGTGGGGGTTTTGGGAATGAAGCTTTCTTT. Amino acids: CAWSGGFGNEAFF.

The V and J genes are TRBV27 and TRBJ1-6; 9 bases agree with TRBD1. The CDR3 is made up of 14 amino acids. J was trimmed by 7 bases and V by 7 bases; bases with no gene match: 5. Germline CDR1 MNHEY, CDR2 SMNVEV (reference sequence). CDR3 nucleotides: TGTGCCAGCAAAAAACAGGGGGCAAATTCACCCCTCCACTTT. Translation gives CASKKQGANSPLHF.

CDR3 in amino acids: CATSRDPGLAVNEQFF. CDR3 bases: TGTGCCACCAGCAGAGATCCGGGACTAGCGGTAAATGAGCAGTTCTTC. The V call is TRBV15, the J call TRBJ2-1; 11 bases fit TRBD2. Germline V lookup: CDR1 LNHNV, CDR2 YYDKDF (reference sequence). CDR3 length: 16 amino acids. V lost 0 bases and J lost 7; bases outside the gene matches: 5.

V is TRBV30 and J is TRBJ1-1, with D possibly matching TRBD1 (6 bases). CDR3 size: 15 residues. V was shortened by 8 bases and J by 1 base, with 20 bases between the two germline ends. CDR1 is GTSNPN and CDR2 is SVGIG in the germline V gene (reference sequence). The CDR3 DNA is TGTGCCGGGACCACGGGGGGCACTTCGAACACTGAAGCTTTCTTT. Protein sequence: CAGTTGGTSNTEAFF.

This clone occurred once. The chain combines TRBV27 with TRBJ2-1; D is uncertain. The germline V gene encodes CDR1 MNHEY and CDR2 SMNVEV (reference sequence). This CDR3 spans 13 amino acids. V gave up 2 bases and J gave up 8 bases, with 10 bases separating them. The DNA for the CDR3 is TGTGCCAGCAGTTTAGGGTCCGTCCATGAGCAGTTCTTC. Translating it yields CASSLGSVHEQFF.

The genes are TRBV7-2 and TRBJ2-7, with 7 bases fitting TRBD1. CDR3 length: 13 amino acids. With 5 bases clipped from V and 6 bases from J, the junction kept 7 bases outside the gene matches. CDR1 and CDR2 (germline): SGHTA, FQGNSA. The CDR3 is CASSQRTGSEQYF. CDR3 DNA sequence: TGTGCCAGCAGCCAGAGGACAGGCTCCGAGCAGTACTTC. The whole variable domain, remainder taken from reference TRBV7-2 and TRBJ2-7, is GAGVSQSPSNKVTEKGKDVELRCDPISGHTALYWYRQSLGQGLEFLIYFQGNSAPDKSGLPSDRFSAERTGGSVSTLTIQRTQQEDSAVYLCASSQRTGSEQYFGPGTRLTVT.

J is TRBJ1-1 and V is TRBV6-5; D not certain. Per the germline V gene, CDR1 is MNHEY and CDR2 is SVGAGI. V lost 4 bases to trimming and J lost 2 bases, with 14 bases between them. This CDR3 comprises 15 residues. The CDR3 sequence: CASSSHRSSNTEAFF. DNA for the CDR3: TGTGCCAGCAGTTCCCACAGATCCAGTAACACTGAAGCTTTCTTT.

The genes are TRBV4-1 and TRBJ1-1; D gene ambiguous. Germline CDR1 is MGHRA and CDR2 is YSYEKL. CDR3 length: 13 residues. V was clipped by 6 bases and J by 1 base, with 9 bases between them. CDR3 DNA: TGCGCCAGCAGACGGGAGGGGAACACTGAAGCTTTCTTT. It encodes CASRREGNTEAFF.

CDR3 region: CAITSQPHGANVLTF. Written as DNA, the CDR3 is TGTGCCATTACGAGTCAGCCTCATGGGGCCAACGTCCTGACTTTC. V gene TRBV6-1 combines with J gene TRBJ2-6; no reliable D call. Trimming took off 10 bases at V and 3 bases at J, with 16 bases between the two ends. The germline CDR1 and CDR2 sequences are MNHNS and SASEGT. This CDR3 spans 15 amino acids.

The chain is built from TRBV29-1 and TRBJ2-3; D is unclear. This CDR3 comprises 12 residues. Trimming took 4 bases from V and 4 from J, leaving 9 bases between them. The germline CDR1 and CDR2 sequences are SQVTM and ANQGSEA. The CDR3 here is CSVVMSADTQYF. The CDR3 DNA follows: TGCAGCGTTGTGATGAGCGCAGATACGCAGTATTTT.

The chain carries TRBV5-8 and TRBJ1-5; weak D call: TRBD1 (5 bases). CDR3 length equals 17 residues. The ends were cut back, 3 bases at V and 5 bases at J, with 21 bases in the middle. Germline V gene lookup returns CDR1 SGHTS and CDR2 YDEGEE. The CDR3 region has the DNA TGTGCCAGCAGCTACCGGACGGACCGTTGGGGGGATCAGCCCCAGCATTTT. Protein product: CASSYRTDRWGDQPQHF.

The chain couples TRBV18 to TRBJ1-2; D perhaps matches TRBD1 (6 bases). The CDR3 runs to 15 residues. The V end was cut by 3 bases, the J end by 4 bases, with 15 bases between. Germline values: CDR1 KGHSH, CDR2 LQKENI. The CDR3: CASSPAGERSYGYTF. The DNA of the CDR3 is TGTGCCAGCTCACCTGCAGGGGAGCGAAGCTATGGCTACACCTTC.

This clone was recorded once. The chain links TRBV5-6 to TRBJ2-5, with 8 bases lining up with TRBD1. The germline V gene encodes CDR1 SGHDT and CDR2 YYEEEE. J was trimmed by 4 bases and V by 5 bases; bases with no gene match: 10. This CDR3 comprises 15 residues. The CDR3 region is CASSFTGQGGETQYF. The CDR3 DNA follows: TGTGCCAGCAGTTTTACCGGACAGGGCGGAGAGACCCAGTACTTC.

The V and J genes are TRBV5-4 and TRBJ2-7; TRBD1 agrees at 11 bases. V was clipped by 2 bases and J by 2 bases; unmatched bases: 18. CDR1 and CDR2 (germline): SGHNT, YYREEE (reference sequence). The CDR3 sequence is 20 residues long. CDR3 sequence (DNA): TGTGCCAGCAGCTTAGGGGCTGGACAGGGGGCAGCGGGTGAGACCTACGAGCAGTACTTC. Translation gives CASSLGAGQGAAGETYEQYF.

The chain joins TRBV29-1 to TRBJ2-5, with 8 bases that match TRBD1. The DNA matches TRBJ2-7 better at its end, which makes the J call doubtful. This CDR3 spans 14 amino acids. The V gene's germline CDR1 is SQVTM and CDR2 ANQGSEA. CDR3: CSVAGRTGSYEQYF. In nucleotides, the CDR3 is TGCAGCGTTGCCGGAAGGACAGGGTCCTACGAGCAGTACTTC.

The V call is TRBV5-4, the J call TRBJ2-7, with unresolved D. This CDR3 spans 14 amino acids. Deletions cut 4 bases from V and 3 bases from J, with 14 bases between. CDR1 is SGHNT, CDR2 YYREEE, per germline (reference sequence). In DNA form, the CDR3 reads TGTGCCAGCAGCCGGCAAGGATACGGCTACGAGCAGTACTTC. Protein: CASSRQGYGYEQYF.